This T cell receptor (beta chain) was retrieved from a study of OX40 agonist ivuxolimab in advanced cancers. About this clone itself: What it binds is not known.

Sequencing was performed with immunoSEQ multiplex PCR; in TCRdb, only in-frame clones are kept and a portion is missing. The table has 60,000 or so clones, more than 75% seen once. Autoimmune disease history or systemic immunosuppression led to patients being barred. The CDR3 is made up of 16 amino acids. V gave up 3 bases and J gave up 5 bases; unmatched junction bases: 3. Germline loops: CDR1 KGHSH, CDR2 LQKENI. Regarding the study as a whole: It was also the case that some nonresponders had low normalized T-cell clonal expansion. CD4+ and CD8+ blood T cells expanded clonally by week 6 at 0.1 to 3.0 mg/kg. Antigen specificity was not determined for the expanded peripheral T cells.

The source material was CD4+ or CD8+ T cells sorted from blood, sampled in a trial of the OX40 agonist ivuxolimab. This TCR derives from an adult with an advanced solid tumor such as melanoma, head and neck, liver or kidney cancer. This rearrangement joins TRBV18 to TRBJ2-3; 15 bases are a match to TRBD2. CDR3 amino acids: CASSPGLAGGEDTQYF. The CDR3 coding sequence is TGTGCCAGCTCACCGGGACTAGCGGGGGGCGAAGATACGCAGTATTTT.